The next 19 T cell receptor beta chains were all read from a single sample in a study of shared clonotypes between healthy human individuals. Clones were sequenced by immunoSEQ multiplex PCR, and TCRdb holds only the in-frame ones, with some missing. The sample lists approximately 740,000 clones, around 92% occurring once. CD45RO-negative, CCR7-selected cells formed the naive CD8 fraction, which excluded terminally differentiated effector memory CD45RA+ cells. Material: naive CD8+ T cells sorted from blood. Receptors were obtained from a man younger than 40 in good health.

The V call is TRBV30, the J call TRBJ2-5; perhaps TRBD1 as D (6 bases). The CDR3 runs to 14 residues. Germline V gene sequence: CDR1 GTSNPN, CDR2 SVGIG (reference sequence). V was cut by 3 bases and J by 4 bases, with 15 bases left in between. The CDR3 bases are TGTGCCTGGAGCCCGGTTGGGGGCGGAGAGACCCAGTACTTC. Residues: CAWSPVGGGETQYF.

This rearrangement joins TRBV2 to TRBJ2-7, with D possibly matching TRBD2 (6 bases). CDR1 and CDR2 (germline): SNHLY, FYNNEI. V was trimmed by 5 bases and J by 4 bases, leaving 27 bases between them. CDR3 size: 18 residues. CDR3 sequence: CASSFLPRWEALMYEQYF. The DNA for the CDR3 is TGTGCCAGCAGTTTTCTCCCTAGGTGGGAGGCCCTAATGTACGAGCAGTACTTC.

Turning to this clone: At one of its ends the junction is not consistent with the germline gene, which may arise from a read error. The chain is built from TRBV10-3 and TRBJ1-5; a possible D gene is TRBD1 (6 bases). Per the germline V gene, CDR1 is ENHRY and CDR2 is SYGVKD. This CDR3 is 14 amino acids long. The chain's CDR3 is CASSNLGQHQPQHF. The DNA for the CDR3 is TGTGCCAGCAGTAACCTCGGACAGCATCAGCCCCAGCATTTT.

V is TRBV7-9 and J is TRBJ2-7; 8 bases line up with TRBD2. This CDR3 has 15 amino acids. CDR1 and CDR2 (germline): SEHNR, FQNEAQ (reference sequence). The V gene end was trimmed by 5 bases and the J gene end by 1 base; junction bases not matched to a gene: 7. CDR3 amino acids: CASSKSSGPSYEQYF. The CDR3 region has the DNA TGTGCCAGCAGCAAGTCTAGCGGGCCTTCCTACGAGCAGTACTTC. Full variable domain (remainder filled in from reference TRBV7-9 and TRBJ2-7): DTGVSQNPRHKITKRGQNVTFRCDPISEHNRLYWYRQTLGQGPEFLTYFQNEAQLEKSRLLSDRFSAERPKGSFSTLEIQRTEQGDSAMYLCASSKSSGPSYEQYFGPGTRLTVT.

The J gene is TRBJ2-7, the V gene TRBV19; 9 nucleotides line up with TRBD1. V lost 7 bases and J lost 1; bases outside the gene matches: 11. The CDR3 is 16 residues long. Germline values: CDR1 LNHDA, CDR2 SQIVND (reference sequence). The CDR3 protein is CASTPNPDRGSYEQYF. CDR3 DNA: TGTGCCAGTACCCCCAATCCCGACAGGGGGTCCTACGAGCAGTACTTC. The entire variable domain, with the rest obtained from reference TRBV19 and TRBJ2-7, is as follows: DGGITQSPKYLFRKEGQNVTLSCEQNLNHDAMYWYRQDPGQGLRLIYYSQIVNDFQKGDIAEGYSVSREKKESFPLTVTSAQKNPTAFYLCASTPNPDRGSYEQYFGPGTRLTVT.

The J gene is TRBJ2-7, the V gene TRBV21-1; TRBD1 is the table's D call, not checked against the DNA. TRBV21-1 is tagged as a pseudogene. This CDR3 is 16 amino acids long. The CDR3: CASSKKGQGGSYEQYF. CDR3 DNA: TGTGCCAGCAGCAAGAAAGGACAGGGGGGGTCCTACGAGCAGTACTTC.

CDR3 residues: CASSYSGSSYNEQFF. The CDR3 DNA sequence: TGTGCCAGCAGTTATAGCGGGAGCTCCTACAATGAGCAGTTCTTC. This rearrangement joins TRBV28 to TRBJ2-1; TRBD2 aligns across 9 bases. This CDR3 comprises 15 residues. Germline CDR1 MDHEN, CDR2 SYDVKM. Trimming cost V 4 bases and J 0 bases; bases outside gene matches: 1. Looking up the rest from reference TRBV28 and TRBJ2-1 gives the full variable domain: DVKVTQSSRYLVKRTGEKVFLECVQDMDHENMFWYRQDPGLGLRLIYFSYDVKMKEKGDIPEGYSVSREKKERFSLILESASTNQTSMYLCASSYSGSSYNEQFFGPGTRLTVL.

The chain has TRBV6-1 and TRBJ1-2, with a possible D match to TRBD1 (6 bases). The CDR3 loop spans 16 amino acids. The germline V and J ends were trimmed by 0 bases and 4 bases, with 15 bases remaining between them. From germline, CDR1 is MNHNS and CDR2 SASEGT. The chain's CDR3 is CASSEAVAGVGYGYTF. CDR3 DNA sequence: TGTGCCAGCAGTGAAGCGGTGGCAGGGGTTGGCTATGGCTACACCTTC.

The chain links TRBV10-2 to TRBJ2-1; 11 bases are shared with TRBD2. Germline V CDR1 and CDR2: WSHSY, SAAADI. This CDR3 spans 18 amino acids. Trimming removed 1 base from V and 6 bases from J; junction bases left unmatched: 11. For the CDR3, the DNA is TGCGCCAGCAGTGAGTTTTACCCGTGGCTAGCGGGAGGCAATGAGCAGTTCTTC. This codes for CASSEFYPWLAGGNEQFF.

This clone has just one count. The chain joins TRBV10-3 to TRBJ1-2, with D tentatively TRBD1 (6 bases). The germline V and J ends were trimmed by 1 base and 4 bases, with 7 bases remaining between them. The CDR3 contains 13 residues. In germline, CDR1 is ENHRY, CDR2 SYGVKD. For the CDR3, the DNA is TGTGCCATCAGTGAGTGGGACACCTATGGCTACACCTTC. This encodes CAISEWDTYGYTF.

This CDR3 reads CASSLGDSGINEQFF. Written as DNA, the CDR3 is TGTGCCAGCAGCTTAGGGGATAGCGGGATCAATGAGCAGTTCTTC. The V gene is TRBV7-7, the J gene TRBJ2-1; 8 bases map to TRBD2. CDR1 is SSHAT, CDR2 FNYEAQ, per germline (reference sequence). Losses at the gene ends were 1 base for V and 6 bases for J; bases not matched to a gene: 5. The CDR3 totals 15 residues.

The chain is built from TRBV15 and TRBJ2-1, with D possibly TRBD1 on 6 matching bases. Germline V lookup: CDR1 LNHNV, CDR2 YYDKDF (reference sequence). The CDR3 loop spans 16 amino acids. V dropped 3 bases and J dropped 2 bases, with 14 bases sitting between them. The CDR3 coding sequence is TGTGCCACCAGCAGTCAGTACAGGGTAACCTACAATGAGCAGTTCTTC. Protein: CATSSQYRVTYNEQFF. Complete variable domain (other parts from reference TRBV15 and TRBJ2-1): DAMVIQNPRYQVTQFGKPVTLSCSQTLNHNVMYWYQQKSSQAPKLLFHYYDKDFNNEADTPDNFQSRRPNTSFCFLDIRSPGLGDTAMYLCATSSQYRVTYNEQFFGPGTRLTVL.

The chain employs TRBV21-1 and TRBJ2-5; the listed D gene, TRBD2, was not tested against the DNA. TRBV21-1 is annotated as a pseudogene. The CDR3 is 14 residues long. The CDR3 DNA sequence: TGTGCCAGCAGCAAATTCTCGTACCAAGAGACCCAGTACTTC. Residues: CASSKFSYQETQYF.

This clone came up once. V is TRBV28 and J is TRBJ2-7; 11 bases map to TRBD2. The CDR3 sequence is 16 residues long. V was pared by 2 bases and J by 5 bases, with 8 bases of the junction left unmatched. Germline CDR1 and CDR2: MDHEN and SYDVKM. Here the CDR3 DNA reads TGTGCCAGCAGTTTACGGGAGACTAGCGGGAAGGACGAGCAGTACTTC. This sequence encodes CASSLRETSGKDEQYF.

CDR3 nucleotide sequence: TGCGCCAGCAGCCAAGATCCCGGGTTACCCTACGAGCAGTACTTC. Translation: CASSQDPGLPYEQYF. The genes are TRBV4-1 and TRBJ2-7; D is unresolved. V lost 0 bases to trimming and J lost 2 bases, with 11 bases between them. CDR3 length: 15 residues. Germline V gives CDR1 MGHRA, CDR2 YSYEKL.

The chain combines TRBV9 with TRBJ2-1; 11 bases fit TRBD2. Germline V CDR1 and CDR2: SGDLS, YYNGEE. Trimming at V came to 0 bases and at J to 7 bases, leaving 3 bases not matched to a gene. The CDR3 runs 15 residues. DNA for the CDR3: TGTGCCAGCAGCGTAGCACTAGCGGGGGCTAATGAGCAGTTCTTC. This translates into CASSVALAGANEQFF.

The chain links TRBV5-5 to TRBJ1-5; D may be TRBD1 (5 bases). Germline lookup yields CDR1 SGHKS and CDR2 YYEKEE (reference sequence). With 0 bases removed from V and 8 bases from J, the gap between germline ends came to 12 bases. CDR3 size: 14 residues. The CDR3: CASSLGWVGEPQHF. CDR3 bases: TGTGCCAGCAGCTTGGGGTGGGTAGGGGAGCCCCAGCATTTT.

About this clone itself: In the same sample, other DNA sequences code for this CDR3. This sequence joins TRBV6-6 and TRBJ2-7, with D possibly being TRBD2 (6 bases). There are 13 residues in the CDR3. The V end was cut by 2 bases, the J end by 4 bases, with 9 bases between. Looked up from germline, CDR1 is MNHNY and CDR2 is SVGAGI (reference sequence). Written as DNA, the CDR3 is TGTGCCAGCAGTTACGGGGGGTCGTACGAGCAGTACTTC. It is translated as CASSYGGSYEQYF.

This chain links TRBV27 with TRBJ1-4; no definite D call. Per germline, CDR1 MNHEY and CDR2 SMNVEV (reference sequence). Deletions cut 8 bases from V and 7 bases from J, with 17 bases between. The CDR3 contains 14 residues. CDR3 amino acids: CASRAYEGSEKLFF. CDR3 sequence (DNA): TGTGCCAGCCGCGCTTACGAGGGCAGTGAAAAACTGTTTTTT.